The clone carrying this T cell receptor (beta chain) was counted once. Antigen unknown. Positively selected for CCR7, the CD45RO-negative cells used as naive CD8 cells excluded terminally differentiated effector memory CD45RA+ cells. The data originate from a study of shared clonotypes between healthy human individuals. Study-wide results and caveats: Collection of samples was limited to blood; tissue repertoires likely differ. Deeper or shallower sequencing was expected to change how clonotypes are shared among donors.

Here immunoSEQ multiplex PCR was the method, and the copy in TCRdb shows in-frame clones only, minus some. The repertoire consists of more than 2 million clones, with around 96% occurring once and the leading ten covering roughly 1%. CDR3 size: 15 residues. The V gene's germline CDR1 is MGHRA and CDR2 YSYEKL. V lost 4 bases and J 2 bases, leaving 15 bases between the germline ends. The rearrangement joins TRBV4-1 to TRBJ2-7, with D possibly TRBD2 on 7 matching bases. The material sequenced was naive CD8+ T cells sorted from blood. This receptor was taken from a man younger than 35 in good health. The CDR3 reads CASSPLAGAAYEQYF. The CDR3 DNA reads TGCGCCAGCAGCCCCCTTGCGGGGGCCGCCTACGAGCAGTACTTC.